The following is a T cell receptor (beta chain) sequence with its context. Its target is not known. Healthy Caucasians made up all donors. These data come from a study of identical twins. General study results and limits: These conclusions were based on statistical analysis (cross-sectional, not following the same donors). Zero-insertion results could be subject to partial confounding by invariant MAIT and iNKT cells.

TCRdb itself ran the 5' RACE reads through MiXCR, one entry per CDR3 protein. The sample holds some 1,700,000 distinct CDR3 sequences, roughly a third seen once. The CDR3 length is 13 residues. The V end was cut by 0 bases, the J end by 6 bases, with 8 bases between. The germline V gene has CDR1 LGHDT and CDR2 YNNKEL (reference sequence). The V call is TRBV3-1, the J call TRBJ1-1; maybe TRBD1 (5 bases). This receptor was taken from a newborn girl in good health. Sequencing input: cord blood. Here the CDR3 DNA reads TGTGCCAGCAGCCAAGATGCGGGGGCTGAAGCTTTCTTT. Amino acids: CASSQDAGAEAFF.